This TCR beta chain was identified in a study of T cell changes during pregnancy in multiple sclerosis. The assay was immunoSEQ multiplex PCR, and TCRdb's table has in-frame clones only and misses some. The profile shows roughly 35,000 clones, roughly 92% of them singletons. Sample: PBMCs (not recorded whether the cells were cultured). This receptor was identified in a female donor with multiple sclerosis, enrolled in a pregnancy study.

The CDR3 bases are TGTGCCAGCAGGGACAGCTCAACTAATGAAAAACTGTTTTTT. Encoded protein: CASRDSSTNEKLFF. The chain has TRBV6-5 and TRBJ1-4; perhaps TRBD1 as D (6 bases). Germline V gene lookup returns CDR1 MNHEY and CDR2 SVGAGI. Trimming left V 6 bases short and J 0 bases short, with 8 bases between. The CDR3 is made up of 14 amino acids.